This T cell receptor beta chain appears in the sequencing data of a study of type 1 regulatory T cells. Looking at the study overall: T-allo10 is an in vitro-generated, Tr1-enriched CD4 T cell product specific for alloantigen.

Via MiXCR, TCRdb re-called the reads, giving one row per CDR3 protein. This sample has some 89,000 distinct CDR3 sequences, with around a third found just once. This CDR3 is 12 amino acids long. V was trimmed by 1 base and J by 10 bases, leaving 8 bases between them. Germline V gene sequence: CDR1 SGHTA, CDR2 FQGNSA. The sequence came from a human donor in good health. Sequenced: CD4+ T cells, either the whole sample or a sorted fraction (not recorded which). The rearrangement uses TRBV7-2 and TRBJ1-5, with unresolved D. Written as DNA, the CDR3 is TGTGCCAGCAGCTTAGTAGCTCAACCCCAGCATTTT. Translated, it gives CASSLVAQPQHF.